This record covers a single TCR beta chain. The target antigen is unknown. This CDR3 has 13 amino acids. Per germline, CDR1 MNHEY and CDR2 SMNVEV (reference sequence). V was cut by 2 bases and J by 6 bases, with 8 bases left in between. This record comes from a study of shared clonotypes between healthy human individuals. Looking at the study overall: Donor ages ranged 18 to 49 years: a couple of women, a few men. Points from the study as a whole: Among the subsets, naive ones generally showed larger estimated richness than memory ones.

Measured with immunoSEQ multiplex PCR; TCRdb has only the in-frame clones, and not every one. Among around 2.1 million clones, approximately 94% were seen once, and the ten largest hold about 1.5%. In the naive CD8 group, cells lacked CD45RO and were positively selected for CCR7, so terminally differentiated effector memory CD45RA+ cells were left out. The chain carries TRBV27 and TRBJ2-1; the D is unclear. The sample was naive CD8+ T cells from PBMCs. This clonotype was sampled from a man aged 18 to 29 in good health. Some clones in this sample may be carry-over from other donors' samples. CDR3 DNA: TGTGCCAGCAGTTTACCCCCCAGCAATGAGCAGTTCTTC. Translation: CASSLPPSNEQFF.